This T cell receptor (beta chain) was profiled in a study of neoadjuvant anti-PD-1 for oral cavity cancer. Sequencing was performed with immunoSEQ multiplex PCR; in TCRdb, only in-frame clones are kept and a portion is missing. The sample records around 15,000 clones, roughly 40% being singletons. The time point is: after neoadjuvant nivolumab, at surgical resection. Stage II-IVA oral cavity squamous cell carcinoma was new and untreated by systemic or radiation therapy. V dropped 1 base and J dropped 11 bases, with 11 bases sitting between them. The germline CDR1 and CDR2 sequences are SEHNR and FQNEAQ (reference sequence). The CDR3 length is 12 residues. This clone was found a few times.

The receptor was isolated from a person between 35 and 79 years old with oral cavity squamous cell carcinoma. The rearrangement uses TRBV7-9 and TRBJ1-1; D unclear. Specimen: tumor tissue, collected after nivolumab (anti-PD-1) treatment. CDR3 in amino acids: CASSLGTLGAFF. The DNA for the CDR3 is TGTGCCAGCAGCTTAGGAACCCTTGGCGCTTTCTTT.